This T cell receptor beta chain was captured by sequencing in a study of beta chain features in type 1 diabetes. Regarding the study as a whole: Possibly, sequencing cDNA over-represented cells that had high TCR expression levels. TCRB rearrangement may or may not be influenced by HLA type; here this remained unresolved.

CDR1 SEHNR and CDR2 FQNEAQ come from the germline V gene (reference sequence). This CDR3 spans 13 amino acids. With 3 bases removed from V and 12 bases from J, the gap between germline ends came to 18 bases. Sequencing targeted expressed TCRB transcripts, as all isolated RNA had been reverse transcribed. The data were produced by immunoSEQ multiplex PCR, yet TCRdb's version contains in-frame clones alone and is incomplete. In the table there are 200,000 to 300,000 clones, around 26% of which are singletons. This clone was picked up a small number of times. The antigen remains undetermined. This TCR derives from a man aged 25-40 years in good health. The sequenced material came from central memory CD4+ T cells from blood. The rearrangement uses TRBV7-9 and TRBJ2-7, with D possibly TRBD1 on 6 matching bases. In DNA, the CDR3 is TGTGCCAGCAGCTTCTCTACCTTACAGGGTGTGTACTTC. As protein: CASSFSTLQGVYF.